This TCR beta chain was recorded in a study of chemoradiotherapy in HPV16-positive cancers. V was pared by 2 bases and J by 8 bases, with 6 bases between. The germline V gene has CDR1 SNHLY and CDR2 FYNNEI. The CDR3 totals 11 residues. Method: immunoSEQ multiplex PCR; TCRdb's copy keeps in-frame clones and lacks some. The sample holds roughly 5,200 clones; around 79% are singletons and the top ten take under 40%. This material was collected from a patient who underwent chemoradiotherapy. The gene calls are TRBV2 and TRBJ1-2; no clear D gene. This sequence was found in a human donor with HPV-associated anogenital cancer. CDR3 DNA sequence: TGTGCCAGCAGTGAATTCGGGGGCTACACCTTC. Residues: CASSEFGGYTF.